The 26 T cell receptor beta chains below all came from one sample that was sequenced in a study of blood T cells in healthy people across ages. A second PCR of about 7 to 11 cycles used a sample-barcoded 5' primer and a J-beta primer mix. TCRdb re-called the 5' RACE reads with MiXCR, one entry per CDR3 protein. This sample has 650,000 to 800,000 distinct CDR3 sequences, with 40% to 50% found just once. Sample: blood. The receptors were sampled from a man in his sixties in good health.

This rearrangement joins TRBV4-1 to TRBJ2-7; no definite D call. The germline V and J ends were trimmed by 0 bases and 3 bases, with 12 bases remaining between them. This CDR3 has 15 residues. Germline V gives CDR1 MGHRA, CDR2 YSYEKL. The CDR3 loop reads CASSQDLGQLYEQYF. CDR3 coding DNA: TGCGCCAGCAGCCAAGATCTCGGCCAGCTCTACGAGCAGTACTTC.

The J gene is TRBJ2-7, the V gene TRBV18, with D possibly matching TRBD1 (5 bases). Trimming removed 2 bases from V and 0 bases from J, with 14 bases in between. The CDR3 totals 16 residues. CDR1 and CDR2 (germline): KGHSH, LQKENI. The CDR3 region is CASSPGGQGLSYEQYF. Written as DNA, the CDR3 is TGTGCCAGCTCACCAGGCGGCCAGGGTCTCTCCTACGAGCAGTACTTC.

As regards this clonotype: A single base separates this from a much larger clone, so it may be a read error. The chain uses TRBV4-3 and TRBJ2-4; weak D call: TRBD2 (6 bases). The end of the DNA aligns better with TRBJ2-7, so the J call may be wrong. Germline loops: CDR1 LGHNA, CDR2 YSLEER. CDR3 size: 15 residues. DNA of the CDR3: TGCGCCAGCAGCCGAGATGGGGGGACCTCCTACGAGCAGTACTTC. Translation gives CASSRDGGTSYEQYF.

The chain is built from TRBV4-1 and TRBJ1-6; D not resolved. Germline-derived CDR1 and CDR2 are MGHRA and YSYEKL. The CDR3 consists of 15 residues. Trimming took off 0 bases at V and 10 bases at J, with 13 bases between the two ends. The CDR3 is CASSQEGEIWSPLHF. For the CDR3, the DNA is TGCGCCAGCAGCCAAGAAGGCGAGATTTGGTCACCCCTCCACTTT.

This chain connects TRBV5-1 to TRBJ1-6; D unclear. V dropped 2 bases and J dropped 0 bases, with 9 bases sitting between them. The CDR3 covers 16 residues. The germline V gene encodes CDR1 SGHRS and CDR2 YFSETQ. The CDR3: CASSFGESSYNSPLHF. Written as DNA, the CDR3 is TGCGCCAGCAGCTTTGGAGAGAGCTCCTATAATTCACCCCTCCACTTT. Filled out from reference TRBV5-1 and TRBJ1-6, the complete variable domain reads KAGVTQTPRYLIKTRGQQVTLSCSPISGHRSVSWYQQTPGQGLQFLFEYFSETQRNKGNFPGRFSGRQFSNSRSEMNVSTLELGDSALYLCASSFGESSYNSPLHFGNGTRLTVT.

J is TRBJ2-5 and V is TRBV9, with D perhaps TRBD1 (6 bases). Trimming removed 3 bases from V and 1 base from J, with 13 bases in between. The CDR3 is 15 amino acids. In germline, CDR1 is SGDLS, CDR2 YYNGEE. The CDR3, as DNA: TGTGCCAGCAGCGCAAGAAGGGGGTTCCAAGAGACCCAGTACTTC. Encoded protein: CASSARRGFQETQYF.

The chain links TRBV4-1 to TRBJ2-5, with TRBD1 matching 8 bases. With 0 bases clipped from V and 1 base from J, the junction kept 7 bases outside the gene matches. Germline V lookup: CDR1 MGHRA, CDR2 YSYEKL. This CDR3 region has 17 residues. The CDR3 loop is CASSQDGPGGLQETQYF. CDR3 nucleotide sequence: TGCGCCAGCAGCCAAGATGGGCCAGGGGGCCTCCAAGAGACCCAGTACTTC.

The CDR3 loop is CASRAPGDTQYF. CDR3 DNA: TGTGCCAGCAGAGCTCCAGGGGATACGCAGTATTTT. This chain connects TRBV11-2 to TRBJ2-3; D may be TRBD1 (5 bases). Per germline, CDR1 SGHAT and CDR2 FQNNGV. The ends were cut back, 6 bases at V and 6 bases at J, with 10 bases in the middle. The CDR3 has 12 amino acids.

The genes are TRBV12-3 or TRBV12-4 and TRBJ2-3; the D call may be TRBD1 or TRBD2 (5 bases each). The germline V and J ends were trimmed by 5 bases and 1 base, with 16 bases remaining between them. The CDR3 covers 16 residues. CDR3 sequence reads: CASSLGRKIRTDTQYF. CDR3 sequence (DNA): TGTGCCAGCAGTCTGGGACGGAAGATACGCACAGATACGCAGTATTTT.

This clonotype was seen only a few times. This chain joins TRBV30 and TRBJ2-7, with TRBD1 matching over 7 bases. Unmatched junction bases numbered 4, after V lost 4 bases and J lost 1 base. The length of the CDR3 is 13 residues. Germline V CDR1 and CDR2: GTSNPN, SVGIG (reference sequence). The CDR3 DNA reads TGTGCCTGGAACAGGGGCCTATCCTACGAGCAGTACTTC. This sequence encodes CAWNRGLSYEQYF.

This clonotype was seen only a few times. This sequence joins TRBV11-2 and TRBJ1-4; D is perhaps TRBD1 (5 bases). Germline V gene lookup returns CDR1 SGHAT and CDR2 FQNNGV. The CDR3 has 13 residues. With 4 bases removed from V and 8 bases from J, the gap between germline ends came to 11 bases. This CDR3 is CASSSGTREKLFF. The CDR3 DNA is TGTGCCAGCAGCTCCGGGACCAGAGAAAAACTGTTTTTT.

The chain links TRBV3-1 to TRBJ2-3; the D gene could be TRBD1 or TRBD2 (5 bases each). Trimming removed 1 base from V and 5 bases from J, with 10 bases in between. The CDR3 runs 14 residues. Germline-derived CDR1 and CDR2 are LGHDT and YNNKEL (reference sequence). CDR3 protein: CASSQGGFKDTQYF. The CDR3 DNA follows: TGTGCCAGCAGCCAAGGGGGGTTTAAAGATACGCAGTATTTT.

The chain recombines TRBV6-1 with TRBJ2-1; 15 nucleotides align to TRBD2. J lost 0 bases, V lost 5 bases, and 8 bases had no gene match. CDR1 is MNHNS and CDR2 is SASEGT in the germline V gene. CDR3 length equals 19 residues. CDR3 in DNA: TGTGCCAGCAGTCAATACGGGACTAGCGGGGGGAGCTCCTACAATGAGCAGTTCTTC. It translates to CASSQYGTSGGSSYNEQFF.

This clonotype has just a few counts. The rearrangement links TRBV2 to TRBJ2-7; D is possibly TRBD1 (5 bases). Germline V gene data show CDR1 as SNHLY and CDR2 as FYNNEI. CDR3 length: 12 residues. Trimming cost V 7 bases and J 6 bases, with 13 bases left between them. In nucleotides, the CDR3 is TGTGCCAGCACAGGGTTGATTAGCGAGCAGTACTTC. Encoded protein: CASTGLISEQYF.

J is TRBJ2-1 and V is TRBV10-1, with 8 bases lining up with TRBD2. CDR3 length: 15 amino acids. With 3 bases clipped from V and 8 bases from J, the junction kept 9 bases outside the gene matches. Germline loops: CDR1 WNHNN, CDR2 SYGVQD (reference sequence). CDR3 sequence (DNA): TGCGCCAGCAGTGAAGGGGGTAGCGGGGTACATGAGCAGTTCTTC. The encoded protein is CASSEGGSGVHEQFF.

The V call is TRBV6-6, the J call TRBJ2-1; the match to TRBD2 covers 8 bases. Germline CDR1 and CDR2: MNHNY and SVGAGI (reference sequence). The CDR3 extends over 15 amino acids. The V segment lost 10 bases and the J segment 6 bases; nucleotides outside the gene matches: 14. In DNA form, the CDR3 reads TGTGCCACCTCAGGTCAGGGCGGGGGGATCAATGAGCAGTTCTTC. Translated, it gives CATSGQGGGINEQFF.

To note about this clonotype: A read error may produce the germline difference seen at one junction end. V is TRBV20-1 and J is TRBJ2-4; D is possibly TRBD2 (5 bases). Judging by the DNA end, TRBJ2-7 fits better; the J call may be wrong. The CDR3 extends over 12 amino acids. Germline loops: CDR1 DFQATT, CDR2 SNEGSKA (reference sequence). CDR3 nucleotide sequence: TGCAGTACTAGTCGTGGGGTCTACGAGCAGTACTTC. This translates into CSTSRGVYEQYF.

The CDR3 is CSAREPAGYNEQFF. The CDR3 DNA is TGCAGTGCTAGAGAACCAGCGGGGTACAATGAGCAGTTCTTC. This chain connects TRBV20-1 to TRBJ2-1, with TRBD2 matching 7 bases. The CDR3 has 14 amino acids. V lost 0 bases, J lost 4 bases, and 3 bases stayed unmatched. Per the germline V gene, CDR1 is DFQATT and CDR2 is SNEGSKA (reference sequence).

This clonotype was observed many times. The V gene is TRBV9, the J gene TRBJ1-2; tentative D call: TRBD1 (5 bases). Germline V lookup: CDR1 SGDLS, CDR2 YYNGEE. The CDR3 has 15 amino acids. Trimming stripped 1 base from V and 4 bases from J, with 14 bases between. Here the CDR3 reads CASSVLGTGVYGYTF. As DNA, the CDR3 is TGTGCCAGCAGCGTACTCGGAACAGGCGTCTATGGCTACACCTTC.

There are a few counts of this clonotype. An end of the junction differs from the germline gene, which may be a read error. The rearrangement uses TRBV12-3 or TRBV12-4 and TRBJ1-2, with 7 bases aligning to TRBD1. This CDR3 comprises 15 residues. CDR3 DNA sequence: TGTGCCAGCTCGATAACAGGGGTAACTAACTATGGCTACACTTTC. Translated, it gives CASSITGVTNYGYTF.

This clonotype showed up just a few times. V usage is TRBV12-3 or TRBV12-4 and J usage is TRBJ2-7, with D possibly being TRBD1 (6 bases). The CDR3 totals 12 residues. The CDR3 DNA follows: TGTGCTATTCAACAGGGCTGGGCCGAGCAGTACTTC. It codes for CAIQQGWAEQYF.

V and J are TRBV7-2 and TRBJ2-1; 9 positions match TRBD2. Trimming removed 3 bases from V and 0 bases from J; junction bases left unmatched: 12. The CDR3 runs to 19 residues. CDR1 and CDR2 (germline): SGHTA, FQGNSA. The CDR3 protein is CASSFSRAGGPSSYNEQFF. CDR3 sequence (DNA): TGTGCCAGCAGCTTTTCTCGCGCGGGGGGGCCTAGCTCCTACAATGAGCAGTTCTTC. Complete variable domain (other parts from reference TRBV7-2 and TRBJ2-1): GAGVSQSPSNKVTEKGKDVELRCDPISGHTALYWYRQSLGQGLEFLIYFQGNSAPDKSGLPSDRFSAERTGGSVSTLTIQRTQQEDSAVYLCASSFSRAGGPSSYNEQFFGPGTRLTVL.

The CDR3 region is CSVERDRLNYGYTF. In DNA form, the CDR3 reads TGCAGCGTTGAGCGGGACAGACTTAACTATGGCTACACCTTC. The chain couples TRBV29-1 to TRBJ1-2; 7 nucleotides line up with TRBD1. The CDR3 covers 14 residues. The trim removed 3 bases at V and 1 base at J, leaving 5 bases unmatched. Germline lookup yields CDR1 SQVTM and CDR2 ANQGSEA.

V usage is TRBV7-2 and J usage is TRBJ1-1; D is possibly TRBD1 (5 bases). The V end lost 6 bases, the J end lost 1 base, and 15 bases lay between the germline ends. The CDR3 covers 15 residues. Germline V gene sequence: CDR1 SGHTA, CDR2 FQGNSA. The CDR3 region has the DNA TGTGCCAGCAGAGATCAGTGGACATCGAACACTGAAGCTTTCTTT. It specifies CASRDQWTSNTEAFF.

A single count supports this clonotype. The V gene is TRBV7-9, the J gene TRBJ1-6; 8 bases map to TRBD1. The CDR3 is 18 amino acids. V dropped 4 bases and J dropped 0; count of bases not matched to a gene: 8. CDR1 SEHNR and CDR2 FQNEAQ come from the germline V gene (reference sequence). Written as DNA, the CDR3 is TGTGCCAGCAGCTCGACAGGGGATAATATCTCCTATAATTCACCCCTCCACTTT. Translating it yields CASSSTGDNISYNSPLHF.

This clonotype came up a few times. The V and J genes are TRBV3-1 and TRBJ2-3, with D uncertain. This CDR3 is built from 14 residues. The germline CDR1 and CDR2 sequences are LGHDT and YNNKEL (reference sequence). Trimming removed 1 base at V and 3 bases at J, with 8 bases between. Here the CDR3 reads CASSQAGRTDTQYF. DNA for the CDR3: TGTGCCAGCAGCCAAGCGGGTAGGACAGATACGCAGTATTTT.